Listed here are 10 T cell receptor beta chains from one sample, sequenced in a study of T cell repertoires in cytomegalovirus infection. Antigens for these TCRs are unknown. Each CDR3 protein gets one entry after TCRdb re-called the reads with MiXCR. The repertoire has around 310,000 distinct CDR3 sequences, about 27% of them found once; the top ten carry around 20%. The source material was cultured PBMCs, sampled from culture after CMV antigen stimulation. These receptors all come from a human donor in good health (CMV status not recorded). Some clones in this sample may be carry-over from other donors' samples.

This chain connects TRBV7-9 to TRBJ2-7, with a tentative D call TRBD2 (7 bases). The CDR3 consists of 14 residues. Trimming pared 5 bases from V and 3 bases from J, leaving 14 bases between. CDR1 and CDR2 (germline): SEHNR, FQNEAQ (reference sequence). CDR3 protein: CASSPGGQRYEQYF. Written as DNA, the CDR3 is TGTGCCAGCAGCCCCGGGGGGCAACGCTACGAGCAGTACTTC.

As regards this clonotype: The junction differs from germline at one of its ends, possibly a read error. The chain couples TRBV7-6 to TRBJ2-3, with 9 bases matching TRBD2. Germline CDR1 is SGHVS and CDR2 is FNYEAQ. There are 17 residues in the CDR3. CDR3 protein: CASSFSGGSGSTVTQYF. CDR3 coding DNA: TGTGCCAGCAGCTTCTCCGGTGGTAGCGGGAGCACAGTTACGCAGTATTTT. The complete variable domain, with remaining parts taken from reference TRBV7-6 and TRBJ2-3, reads GAGVSQSPRYKVTKRGQDVALRCDPISGHVSLYWYRQALGQGPEFLTYFNYEAQQDKSGLPNDRFSAERPEGSISTLTIQRTEQRDSAMYRCASSFSGGSGSTVTQYFGPGTRLTVL.

This clonotype came up a few times. V and J are TRBV4-2 and TRBJ1-5; D not certain. The V end was cut by 0 bases, the J end by 8 bases, with 14 bases between. CDR3 length: 15 amino acids. CDR1 LGHNA and CDR2 YNFKEQ come from the germline V gene. The CDR3 here is CASSQDAWNPEPQHF. CDR3 nucleotide sequence: TGTGCCAGCAGCCAAGATGCATGGAATCCAGAGCCCCAGCATTTT.

This clonotype has more than one count but fewer than ten. The gene calls are TRBV25-1 and TRBJ1-4; maybe TRBD1 (5 bases). CDR1 is MGHDK and CDR2 is SYGVNS in the germline V gene. The V gene lost 6 bases and the J gene lost 7 bases, with 12 bases spanning the gap. This CDR3 comprises 13 residues. CDR3 region: CASSTGVFEKLFF. In nucleotides, the CDR3 is TGTGCCAGCAGCACGGGGGTCTTTGAAAAACTGTTTTTT.

This clonotype occurred many times. The rearrangement links TRBV12-3 or TRBV12-4 to TRBJ2-5; 9 nucleotides match TRBD2. J gave up 4 bases and V 1 base, and 1 base lay outside the gene matches. The CDR3 has 14 amino acids. CDR3: CASSLGLAVETQYF. The CDR3 DNA reads TGTGCCAGCAGTTTAGGACTAGCGGTAGAGACCCAGTACTTC.

This clonotype was found a few times. The chain is built from TRBV29-1 and TRBJ2-3, with 8 bases matching TRBD2. CDR1 is SQVTM and CDR2 is ANQGSEA in the germline V gene. The CDR3 length is 16 residues. J gave up 3 bases and V 6 bases, and 14 bases lay outside the gene matches. CDR3 coding DNA: TGCAGCGTGGACCTCATCTCGGGAGGGAGTACAGATACGCAGTATTTT. The encoded protein is CSVDLISGGSTDTQYF.

The J gene is TRBJ2-3, the V gene TRBV9; the D gene is possibly TRBD1 (5 bases). Germline lookup yields CDR1 SGDLS and CDR2 YYNGEE. There are 14 residues in the CDR3. V was shortened by 0 bases and J by 6 bases, with 11 bases between the two germline ends. CDR3 amino acids: CASSVEGAGDTQYF. The DNA for the CDR3 is TGTGCCAGCAGCGTAGAAGGGGCCGGGGATACGCAGTATTTT.

This clonotype was seen at least ten times. The V and J genes are TRBV5-1 and TRBJ2-1, with D perhaps matching TRBD1 (6 bases). The CDR3 is made up of 15 amino acids. Germline V gene data show CDR1 as SGHRS and CDR2 as YFSETQ. Trimming removed 1 base at V and 5 bases at J, with 13 bases between. The CDR3 DNA sequence: TGCGCCAGCAGCTTGTGGCAGGGGAGCCACAATGAGCAGTTCTTC. Translated: CASSLWQGSHNEQFF.

This clonotype turned up a few times. J is TRBJ1-2 and V is TRBV25-1, with 7 bases matching TRBD1. V shed 3 bases, J shed 5 bases, and the junction held 3 bases outside the gene matches. This CDR3 has 13 residues. The germline V gene encodes CDR1 MGHDK and CDR2 SYGVNS. CDR3 coding DNA: TGTGCCAGCAGTGATCGGGACAGTTATGGCTACACCTTC. It encodes CASSDRDSYGYTF.

The rearrangement joins TRBV10-3 to TRBJ2-3; no clear D gene. Trimming took off 6 bases at V and 3 bases at J, with 16 bases between the two ends. Germline values: CDR1 ENHRY, CDR2 SYGVKD. This CDR3 is built from 15 residues. Here the CDR3 reads CAIRPSDGFTDTQYF. CDR3 bases: TGTGCCATCAGGCCATCTGACGGGTTTACAGATACGCAGTATTTT.